By share, the clone carrying this T cell receptor (beta chain) counts as medium-sized (0.01 to 0.1%). Its target is unknown. One entry per CDR3 protein, called by TCRdb with MiXCR from the 5' RACE reads. The sample holds approximately 60,000 distinct CDR3 sequences, more than 9% seen once. These data belong to a study of T-cell memory formation after mild COVID-19. Broader study findings: Unconfirmed was the SARS-CoV-2 specificity of second-wave clones that peaked on day 37.

Trimming took off 2 bases at V and 4 bases at J, with 12 bases between the two ends. Germline V lookup: CDR1 SGHDT, CDR2 YYEEEE. This CDR3 region has 14 residues. Sequenced sample: PBMCs or a T cell subset sorted from them (not recorded which). The chain combines TRBV5-6 with TRBJ2-5; maybe TRBD1 (6 bases). This receptor was obtained from a man between 18 and 29 years old who had mild COVID-19 (a few samples of this study predate the infection). Cell type and time point are not known. CDR3 protein: CASSFKQGGETQYF. The DNA for the CDR3 is TGTGCCAGCAGCTTCAAACAGGGCGGAGAGACCCAGTACTTC. The variable domain in full, with the rest retrieved from reference TRBV5-6 and TRBJ2-5, is DAGVTQSPTHLIKTRGQQVTLRCSPKSGHDTVSWYQQALGQGPQFIFQYYEEEERQRGNFPDRFSGHQFPNYSSELNVNALLLGDSALYLCASSFKQGGETQYFGPGTRLLVL.